Listed below are T cell receptor beta chains from one sample, sequenced in a study of cytomegalovirus exposure and HLA in healthy donors. Assay: immunoSEQ multiplex PCR; the TCRdb copy retains only in-frame clones and omits some. The sample lists some 140,000 clones; approximately 72% were seen once. Sequencing was carried out using PBMCs. The receptors were sampled from a man between 18 and 29 years old in good health and CMV-seronegative. Each CDR3 is given with its conserved first and last residue. The order of the fields is V gene, clone size, CDR3 protein. For some rows the clone size is stated as once, few or many, or as a class when expanded; others skip it.

v_call: TRBV6-5; clone_size: -; cdr3_aa: CATWTSGGKDEQFF
v_call: TRBV2; clone_size: -; cdr3_aa: CASSPGQLVYEQYF
v_call: TRBV15; clone_size: once; cdr3_aa: CATSRDLASFNQPQHF
v_call: TRBV27; clone_size: -; cdr3_aa: CASLLPGATYGYTF
v_call: TRBV19; clone_size: -; cdr3_aa: CASSIFAASGNTIYF
v_call: TRBV2; clone_size: -; cdr3_aa: CASSATGLYGYTF
v_call: TRBV4-3; clone_size: -; cdr3_aa: CASSRLHGQRTYNEQFF
v_call: TRBV13; clone_size: once; cdr3_aa: CASRPGFRAEAFF
v_call: TRBV7-8; clone_size: -; cdr3_aa: CASSSRTRGSSYNEQFF
v_call: TRBV29-1; clone_size: -; cdr3_aa: CSVGPRGSHEQFF
v_call: TRBV7-9; clone_size: -; cdr3_aa: CASSPGTGEETQYF
v_call: TRBV4-2; clone_size: -; cdr3_aa: CASSQDVEMDRGNIQYF
v_call: TRBV28; clone_size: -; cdr3_aa: CASSLWLGGSSNQPQHF
v_call: TRBV2; clone_size: -; cdr3_aa: CASSLKTKRGVFEQFF
v_call: TRBV6-5; clone_size: -; cdr3_aa: CASYRDDNEQFF
v_call: TRBV6-1; clone_size: -; cdr3_aa: CASGGQGCTHF
v_call: TRBV7-8; clone_size: -; cdr3_aa: CASSLLPQGQGTDTQYF
v_call: TRBV18; clone_size: -; cdr3_aa: CASSPGTGNTGELFF
v_call: TRBV14; clone_size: -; cdr3_aa: CASSLTGVEAFF
v_call: TRBV11-2; clone_size: -; cdr3_aa: CASSFREGLGSGNTIYF
v_call: TRBV4-1; clone_size: -; cdr3_aa: CASSQDIGNTGELFF
v_call: TRBV5-1; clone_size: -; cdr3_aa: CASSLAGQGHYGYTF
v_call: TRBV5-1; clone_size: -; cdr3_aa: CASSGPGYNEQFF
v_call: TRBV5-4; clone_size: -; cdr3_aa: CASSLGGTNNQPQHF
v_call: TRBV9; clone_size: -; cdr3_aa: CASSRLIQGAGNTEAFF
v_call: TRBV11-2; clone_size: -; cdr3_aa: CASSPRDPGSYNEQFF
v_call: TRBV7-9; clone_size: -; cdr3_aa: CASSLDRTGNTIYF
v_call: TRBV28; clone_size: once; cdr3_aa: CASSLWAPVETQYF
v_call: TRBV10-1; clone_size: -; cdr3_aa: CASSATTGMVETQYF
v_call: TRBV29-1; clone_size: -; cdr3_aa: CSVEPQGLAKNIQYF
v_call: TRBV7-9; clone_size: few; cdr3_aa: CASSSPGDYEQYF
v_call: TRBV10-3; clone_size: -; cdr3_aa: CAISEIQSDNSPLHF
v_call: TRBV5-1; clone_size: -; cdr3_aa: CASSERGEKLFF
v_call: TRBV28; clone_size: -; cdr3_aa: CASSPIDRAHQPQHF
v_call: TRBV13; clone_size: -; cdr3_aa: CASSPTSGWEANVLTF
v_call: TRBV7-2; clone_size: -; cdr3_aa: CASSFDRANEQFF
v_call: TRBV4-3; clone_size: -; cdr3_aa: CASSPRLAGGFIEQFF
v_call: TRBV4-1; clone_size: few; cdr3_aa: CASSHLPGQGVYEQYF
v_call: TRBV9; clone_size: once; cdr3_aa: CASSPTGQANTGELFF
v_call: TRBV5-1; clone_size: -; cdr3_aa: CASSRHHGTGGYNEQFF
v_call: TRBV5-1; clone_size: -; cdr3_aa: CASSLGASGQETQYF
v_call: TRBV4-2; clone_size: -; cdr3_aa: CASSQEAGEYNSPLHF
v_call: TRBV28; clone_size: -; cdr3_aa: CASSPVGTNEKLFF
v_call: TRBV7-9; clone_size: -; cdr3_aa: CASSAAQGASNEQFF
v_call: TRBV2; clone_size: -; cdr3_aa: CASHGGSTPRPEAFF
v_call: TRBV5-1; clone_size: -; cdr3_aa: CASSLPTDRTSEQYF
v_call: TRBV27; clone_size: -; cdr3_aa: CASSPGLAVYNEQFF
v_call: TRBV28; clone_size: -; cdr3_aa: CASRAEGPRGNQPQHF
v_call: TRBV27; clone_size: -; cdr3_aa: CASSLSTNGLLFYEQYF
v_call: TRBV6-6; clone_size: few; cdr3_aa: CASSFRTAKNSQYF
v_call: TRBV2; clone_size: -; cdr3_aa: CATYAGPFRGETQYF